This T cell receptor beta chain was recorded in a study of blood T cell repertoires in COVID-19. In the authors' methods: For nucleated cells, counts were estimated from reference gene primer amplification. Measured with immunoSEQ multiplex PCR; TCRdb has only the in-frame clones, and not every one. The D gene and trimming were derived from the DNA, and the V and J assignments and clone size from that table. The repertoire includes 400,000 to 500,000 clones, about 88% of them detected once, and approximately 1.3% sits in the top ten. The germline gives CDR1 LGHNT, CDR2 FRNRAP. The length of the CDR3 is 13 residues. V was shortened by 6 bases and J by 5 bases, with 10 bases between the two germline ends. Cohorts were determined from participant-reported clinical history.

This clonotype was obtained from a woman between 18 and 29 years old who had been exposed to COVID-19. The sequenced sample consisted of PBMCs or T cells enriched from blood (not recorded which). The J gene is TRBJ1-4, the V gene TRBV12-5; no definite D call. CDR3 residues: CASGSGKNEKLFF. The CDR3 DNA reads TGTGCTAGTGGGTCGGGGAAGAATGAAAAACTGTTTTTT.